This TCR beta chain is from a study of blood T cell repertoires in COVID-19. Study information: Some COVID-19 samples were acute and others convalescent; all came from the United States, Italy and Spain.

Germline assignment: CDR1 SGHNT and CDR2 YYREEE (reference sequence). This CDR3 is built from 15 residues. Deletions cut 0 bases from V and 0 bases from J, with 4 bases between. The method was immunoSEQ multiplex PCR; TCRdb's version includes in-frame clones alone and lacks a portion of them. Here the sample spans about 430,000 clones, roughly 88% being singletons. This receptor was taken from a woman aged 25 to 39 with acute COVID-19. Material for sequencing was PBMCs or T cells enriched from blood (not recorded which). The chain combines TRBV5-4 with TRBJ2-6; D gene ambiguous. The CDR3 reads CASSLGSSGANVLTF. DNA of the CDR3: TGTGCCAGCAGCTTGGGCAGCTCTGGGGCCAACGTCCTGACTTTC.